These 25 T cell receptor beta chains originate from one sample sequenced in a study of cytomegalovirus exposure and HLA in healthy donors (dated by TCRdb to 2016 to 2017). Library preparation used the immunoSEQ multiplex PCR assay. A mixture of 60 forward primers for TCR Vbeta segments and 13 reverse primers for TCR Jbeta segments was used in the multiplex PCR. Drawn from immuneACCESS, this table holds only the in-frame rearrangements with V and J called that TCRdb kept. Clones are partly lost; checked studies trace under half to an unresolved V gene and leave the rest unexplained. The sample yields approximately 140,000 clones; roughly 78% were counted once. The ten largest account for approximately 2.1% of the sample. Material for sequencing was PBMCs. The origin of the receptors is a man aged 25 to 45 in good health and CMV-seronegative.

The V call is TRBV19, the J call TRBJ1-1; D is undetermined. Germline V gene sequence: CDR1 LNHDA, CDR2 SQIVND (reference sequence). There are 14 residues in the CDR3. Trimming took off 7 bases at V and 4 bases at J, with 16 bases between the two ends. CDR3 region: CASTPVATGTEAFF. In DNA, the CDR3 is TGTGCCAGTACCCCGGTAGCGACGGGCACTGAAGCTTTCTTT. The full variable domain, its missing parts supplied by reference TRBV19 and TRBJ1-1, is DGGITQSPKYLFRKEGQNVTLSCEQNLNHDAMYWYRQDPGQGLRLIYYSQIVNDFQKGDIAEGYSVSREKKESFPLTVTSAQKNPTAFYLCASTPVATGTEAFFGQGTRLTVV.

This clone was detected once. The chain links TRBV28 to TRBJ2-1; D uncertain. The CDR3 sequence is 13 residues long. Germline assignment: CDR1 MDHEN and CDR2 SYDVKM. Trimming pared 3 bases from V and 6 bases from J, leaving 9 bases between. The CDR3 bases are TGTGCCAGCAGTTTGGCCAGAGGCAATGAGCAGTTCTTC. The encoded protein is CASSLARGNEQFF.

This chain joins TRBV10-3 and TRBJ1-1; TRBD1 might be the D (5 bases). CDR3 length: 14 amino acids. V was clipped by 2 bases and J by 3 bases, with 10 bases between them. Germline lookup yields CDR1 ENHRY and CDR2 SYGVKD. The CDR3 nucleotides are TGTGCCATCAGTGAGATAGCGGGGGACACTGAAGCTTTCTTT. It encodes CAISEIAGDTEAFF.

The V and J genes are TRBV18 and TRBJ2-5; 7 bases are shared with TRBD1. The CDR3 length is 13 residues. The V gene's germline CDR1 is KGHSH and CDR2 LQKENI. With 5 bases clipped from V and 5 bases from J, the junction kept 5 bases outside the gene matches. For the CDR3, the DNA is TGTGCCAGCTCATCAGACAGGGTTGAGACCCAGTACTTC. Protein sequence: CASSSDRVETQYF.

The chain links TRBV18 to TRBJ1-1; 10 nucleotides agree with TRBD1. This CDR3 is built from 14 residues. V gave up 6 bases and J gave up 8 bases; unmatched junction bases: 9. The germline V gene has CDR1 KGHSH and CDR2 LQKENI. The CDR3 is CASSRQGAINEAFF. For the CDR3, the DNA is TGTGCCAGCTCCCGACAGGGGGCGATCAACGAAGCTTTCTTT.

V usage is TRBV4-1 and J usage is TRBJ2-5, with 9 bases matching TRBD1. V lost 4 bases to trimming and J lost 4 bases; unmatched junction nucleotides: 7. The germline V gene has CDR1 MGHRA and CDR2 YSYEKL. The CDR3 consists of 15 residues. The CDR3 sequence: CASSRGDRDPETQYF. In DNA form, the CDR3 reads TGCGCCAGCAGCCGAGGGGACAGGGACCCAGAGACCCAGTACTTC.

The CDR3 DNA follows: TGTGCCAGCAGCCACACCCCACTAGCAGACAACACAGATACGCAGTATTTT. Amino acids: CASSHTPLADNTDTQYF. This chain uses TRBV4-2 with TRBJ2-3; the D gene is possibly TRBD2 (6 bases). V lost 3 bases and J 2 bases, leaving 18 bases between the germline ends. This CDR3 has 17 amino acids. Germline V CDR1 and CDR2: LGHNA, YNFKEQ.

The V and J genes are TRBV2 and TRBJ1-1; D gene uncertain. CDR1 SNHLY and CDR2 FYNNEI come from the germline V gene. V lost 11 bases and J 4 bases, leaving 23 bases between the germline ends. This CDR3 spans 15 amino acids. The CDR3 sequence is CALLTWKGGSTEAFF. The DNA of the CDR3 is TGTGCCCTTTTAACATGGAAGGGCGGGAGCACTGAAGCTTTCTTT.

This clone was found a few times. The chain employs TRBV6-6 and TRBJ1-1; D remains unclear. V was clipped by 5 bases and J by 4 bases, with 11 bases between them. CDR3 length: 13 amino acids. Germline lookup yields CDR1 MNHNY and CDR2 SVGAGI (reference sequence). In DNA, the CDR3 is TGTGCCAGCAGTCCCCGAGAGGGCACTGAAGCTTTCTTT. It encodes CASSPREGTEAFF.

V and J are TRBV11-2 and TRBJ1-4; D is perhaps TRBD1 (5 bases). V lost 5 bases to trimming and J lost 0 bases, with 22 bases between them. Germline lookup yields CDR1 SGHAT and CDR2 FQNNGV. The CDR3 covers 19 residues. CDR3 amino acids: CASSRFPPNRIATNEKLFF. The CDR3 nucleotides read TGTGCCAGCAGCCGCTTCCCGCCGAACAGGATTGCAACTAATGAAAAACTGTTTTTT. Looking up the rest from reference TRBV11-2 and TRBJ1-4 gives the full variable domain: EAGVAQSPRYKIIEKRQSVAFWCNPISGHATLYWYQQILGQGPKLLIQFQNNGVVDDSQLPKDRFSAERLKGVDSTLKIQPAKLEDSAVYLCASSRFPPNRIATNEKLFFGSGTQLSVL.

This clone showed up just a few times. The chain links TRBV18 to TRBJ2-7; weak D call: TRBD1 (5 bases). V lost 4 bases and J lost 5, with 15 bases in between. Per the germline V gene, CDR1 is KGHSH and CDR2 is LQKENI. The CDR3 consists of 14 residues. CDR3 bases: TGTGCCAGCTCACAGGCCAGCAGGGAAAACGAGCAGTACTTC. Translation gives CASSQASRENEQYF. The full variable domain, completed using reference TRBV18 and TRBJ2-7, is NAGVMQNPRHLVRRRGQEARLRCSPMKGHSHVYWYRQLPEEGLKFMVYLQKENIIDESGMPKERFSAEFPKEGPSILRIQQVVRGDSAAYFCASSQASRENEQYFGPGTRLTVT.

V and J are TRBV27 and TRBJ1-5, with 9 nucleotides matching TRBD1. The germline V gene has CDR1 MNHEY and CDR2 SMNVEV (reference sequence). This CDR3 is built from 13 residues. J was trimmed by 6 bases and V by 8 bases; bases with no gene match: 5. The CDR3 DNA follows: TGTGCCAGCTCGACAGGGGGACGTCAGCCCCAGCATTTT. Residues: CASSTGGRQPQHF.

The chain combines TRBV19 with TRBJ1-5, with D possibly TRBD1 on 6 matching bases. Per the germline V gene, CDR1 is LNHDA and CDR2 is SQIVND (reference sequence). The CDR3 spans 13 residues. V lost 6 bases, J lost 11 bases, and 17 bases lay in between. As DNA, the CDR3 is TGTGCCAGTAGGGGGACCGTCCAGGGGTCCCAGCATTTT. Translation: CASRGTVQGSQHF.

V gene TRBV19 combines with J gene TRBJ2-6; 7 positions agree with TRBD2. Trimming at V came to 4 bases and at J to 4 bases, leaving 13 bases not matched to a gene. The CDR3 covers 18 residues. Germline V gene sequence: CDR1 LNHDA, CDR2 SQIVND (reference sequence). The chain's CDR3 is CASSTRRGWARGANVLTF. The DNA for the CDR3 is TGTGCCAGTAGTACTCGGCGGGGGTGGGCGCGAGGGGCCAACGTCCTGACTTTC.

This clone was detected only a few times. The chain uses TRBV19 and TRBJ1-5, with TRBD1 matching over 7 bases. This CDR3 is built from 16 residues. The V segment lost 4 bases and the J segment 6 bases; nucleotides outside the gene matches: 12. CDR1 is LNHDA and CDR2 is SQIVND in the germline V gene (reference sequence). CDR3 coding DNA: TGTGCCAGTAGTACTCGACAGGGAGGTTCGGGTCAGCCCCAGCATTTT. Translated, it gives CASSTRQGGSGQPQHF.

J is TRBJ1-6 and V is TRBV13; D might be TRBD1 (5 bases). CDR1 and CDR2 (germline): PRHDT, FYEKMQ (reference sequence). Trimming removed 1 base at V and 7 bases at J, with 11 bases between. This CDR3 has 15 residues. CDR3 in DNA: TGTGCCAGCAGCTTAGCGGTGGCAGGGAATTCACCCCTCCACTTT. It encodes CASSLAVAGNSPLHF.

Only one count was recorded for this clone. This chain joins TRBV5-1 and TRBJ2-3, with 10 positions matching TRBD2. Germline V gene sequence: CDR1 SGHRS, CDR2 YFSETQ. J was trimmed by 2 bases and V by 3 bases; bases with no gene match: 3. The CDR3 loop spans 15 amino acids. This CDR3 is CASSSGLAATDTQYF. In DNA form, the CDR3 reads TGCGCCAGCAGCTCCGGACTAGCGGCCACAGATACGCAGTATTTT.

The rearrangement links TRBV5-1 to TRBJ2-7; TRBD1 matches at 7 bases. The CDR3 has 16 residues. The J segment lost 3 bases and the V segment lost 5 bases, leaving 14 bases of the junction unmatched. Germline V lookup: CDR1 SGHRS, CDR2 YFSETQ. The CDR3 DNA follows: TGCGCCAGCAGAGGGGCCTACAGGGGTAGGAGCTACGAGCAGTACTTC. Its protein is CASRGAYRGRSYEQYF.

The V gene is TRBV6-1, the J gene TRBJ2-1; TRBD1 matches at 10 bases. Trimming cost V 8 bases and J 9 bases; bases outside gene matches: 10. Germline V gene lookup returns CDR1 MNHNS and CDR2 SASEGT. This CDR3 has 14 amino acids. The CDR3 sequence is CASQTGTGVLEQFF. CDR3 DNA: TGTGCCAGCCAGACCGGGACAGGGGTACTTGAGCAGTTCTTC.

V gene TRBV29-1 combines with J gene TRBJ1-4; TRBD1 matches at 8 bases. CDR3 length: 13 amino acids. V lost 6 bases and J lost 8; bases outside the gene matches: 8. Germline V lookup: CDR1 SQVTM, CDR2 ANQGSEA. CDR3 loop: CSVPDREGEKLFF. The CDR3 coding sequence is TGCAGCGTCCCGGACAGGGAAGGGGAAAAACTGTTTTTT. Drawing the rest from reference TRBV29-1 and TRBJ1-4, the complete variable domain is SAVISQKPSRDICQRGTSLTIQCQVDSQVTMMFWYRQQPGQSLTLIATANQGSEATYESGFVIDKFPISRPNLTFSTLTVSNMSPEDSSIYLCSVPDREGEKLFFGSGTQLSVL.

This chain joins TRBV28 and TRBJ2-7; no clear D. Looked up from germline, CDR1 is MDHEN and CDR2 is SYDVKM. The CDR3 runs to 12 residues. Trimming took 4 bases from V and 3 from J, leaving 7 bases between them. CDR3 sequence reads: CASSSYSYEQYF. In DNA form, the CDR3 reads TGTGCCAGCAGTTCCTATAGCTACGAGCAGTACTTC.

The rearrangement links TRBV6-6 to TRBJ2-1, with 8 bases that match TRBD1. From germline, CDR1 is MNHNY and CDR2 SVGAGI (reference sequence). This CDR3 comprises 16 residues. Trimming took 3 bases from V and 8 from J; bases not matched to a gene: 12. The CDR3 DNA follows: TGTGCCAGCAGTTATCTACAGGGGGGTAGTAGCGATGAGCAGTTCTTC. The encoded protein is CASSYLQGGSSDEQFF.

The chain has TRBV5-1 and TRBJ2-7; D is perhaps TRBD1 (6 bases). The CDR3 contains 16 residues. The ends were cut back, 0 bases at V and 2 bases at J, with 15 bases in the middle. CDR1 and CDR2 from the germline V gene are SGHRS and YFSETQ. CDR3 sequence: CASSLVGVGATYEQYF. The CDR3 DNA reads as TGCGCCAGCAGCTTGGTAGGGGTGGGGGCGACCTACGAGCAGTACTTC.

The chain combines TRBV2 with TRBJ2-5, with a weak D call TRBD1 (6 bases). V was shortened by 3 bases and J by 1 base, with 9 bases between the two germline ends. CDR1 is SNHLY, CDR2 FYNNEI, per germline. The CDR3 runs 14 residues. The CDR3 coding sequence is TGTGCCAGCAGTGAGGGGGCAGGCCAAGAGACCCAGTACTTC. Amino acids: CASSEGAGQETQYF.

The CDR3 protein is CASSALQGSGYTF. Written as DNA, the CDR3 is TGTGCCAGCAGTGCTTTACAGGGGAGTGGCTACACCTTC. This chain joins TRBV25-1 and TRBJ1-2, with 7 bases matching TRBD1. V trimming: 4 bases; J trimming: 7 bases; junction bases outside the gene matches: 6. Germline V gene data show CDR1 as MGHDK and CDR2 as SYGVNS. The CDR3 spans 13 residues.